The 13 T cell receptor beta chains listed next were all sequenced from one sample in a study of tissue T cells after allogeneic stem cell transplantation. Assay: immunoSEQ multiplex PCR; the TCRdb copy retains only in-frame clones and omits some. The data hold about 50,000 clones, with about 73% observed a single time. Sequencing input: sorted cells pooled from one or two spleens. The source is a pool of C57BL/6 mice in good health.

Regarding this clone: Any gene name here is a mouse gene name. CDR3 bases read: TGTGCCAGCAGTGATGCAGACACCCAGTAC. Protein sequence: CASSDADTQY. The whole CDR3 reads CASSDADTQYF. This rearrangement joins TRBV13-1 to TRBJ2-5; D is ambiguous. Read coverage stops 1 residue before the CDR3 terminus; the germline J gene supplies the remainder. Germline V gene sequence: CDR1 NSHNY, CDR2 SYGAGN. The CDR3 contains 11 residues. V lost 0 bases and J 5 bases, leaving 1 base between the germline ends.

This clone appeared a few times. Here the gene names and germline are mouse. The read terminates 1 residue before the CDR3 end, so the remaining end is supplied by the germline J gene. The rearrangement joins TRBV5 to TRBJ1-5; D not resolved. Between the trimmed V and J ends, which lost 0 bases and 0 bases, there was a span of 3 bases. CDR3 length: 14 residues. CDR1 is LGHNA, CDR2 YNLKQL, per germline (reference sequence). The CDR3: CASSQDYNNQAPLF. CDR3 DNA, as far as it was read: TGTGCCAGCAGCCAAGACTATAACAACCAGGCTCCGCTT.

To note about this clone: Genes and germline are mouse. This CDR3 reads CAWSRDYEQYF. CDR3 DNA (partial): TGTGCCTGGAGTCGGGACTATGAACAGTAC. The chain joins TRBV31 to TRBJ2-7; D gene unclear. The missing CDR3 end, 1 residue past where the read stops, is filled in from the germline J gene. In germline, CDR1 is GKSSPN, CDR2 SITVG. V lost 1 base, J lost 3 bases, and 4 bases lay in between. CDR3 length equals 11 residues.

A remark on this clone: Gene names denote mouse genes. The CDR3 goes on 1 residue after the read ends, and that part is filled in from the germline J gene. V is TRBV19 and J is TRBJ1-4, with D uncertain. This CDR3 is 14 amino acids long. Germline V gene lookup returns CDR1 FNHDT and CDR2 SITEND (reference sequence). Trimming removed 2 bases at V and 0 bases at J, with 5 bases between. The CDR3 bases that were read are TGTGCCAGCAGTATTCTCTTTTCCAACGAAAGATTATTT. This codes for CASSILFSNERLF. In full, the CDR3 reads CASSILFSNERLFF.

Details on this clone: Mouse gene names and germline throughout. From the germline J gene comes the end of the CDR3, since the read stops 1 residue before it. V and J are TRBV2 and TRBJ2-4, with a tentative D call TRBD2 (5 bases). Germline V gene lookup returns CDR1 LGHNA and CDR2 YSYQKL. This CDR3 comprises 13 residues. V lost 0 bases and J lost 4, with 5 bases in between. CDR3 DNA (partial): TGTGCCAGCAGCCAAGATGGGGAAAACACCTTGTAC. Translated, it gives CASSQDGENTLY. The whole CDR3 protein reads CASSQDGENTLYF.

Worth noting for this clone: The genes are named according to mouse. The read is 1 residue too short to cover the CDR3 end, so that end is filled in from the germline J gene. The rearrangement uses TRBV13-3 and TRBJ2-2, with TRBD1 matching over 7 bases. The CDR3 length is 13 residues. CDR1 and CDR2 from the germline V gene are NNHDY and SYVADS. V gave up 5 bases and J gave up 4 bases; unmatched junction bases: 2. CDR3: CASSSGGTGQLYF. The CDR3 DNA, read in part, is TGTGCCAGCAGCTCAGGGGGCACCGGGCAGCTCTAC.

As for this clone: Gene names are mouse gene names. The read gets to within 1 residue of the CDR3 end, and the germline J gene fills in the rest. The chain combines TRBV29 with TRBJ2-5; 7 bases match TRBD1. V dropped 6 bases and J dropped 3; count of bases not matched to a gene: 3. The germline V gene encodes CDR1 MSHET and CDR2 SYDVDS. The length of the CDR3 is 13 residues. Here the CDR3 reads CASSRDSQDTQYF. Partial CDR3 DNA: TGTGCTAGCAGCAGGGACAGTCAAGACACCCAGTAC.

To note about this clone: Gene and germline names: mouse. Coverage ceases 1 residue before the CDR3 finishes, and the germline J gene fills in the end. This chain links TRBV3 with TRBJ2-1; 11 positions match TRBD2. V lost 5 bases to trimming and J lost 5 bases; unmatched junction nucleotides: 5. The V gene's germline CDR1 is SNHLY and CDR2 FYNGKV (reference sequence). The CDR3 has 15 residues. CDR3 sequence reads: CASSTRDWGNAEQFF. CDR3 DNA (partial): TGTGCCAGCAGCACCCGGGACTGGGGGAATGCTGAGCAGTTC.

Remarks on this clone: These gene names are mouse names. Read data end 1 residue before the CDR3 end; the end is taken from the germline J gene. The chain has TRBV1 and TRBJ1-1, with 7 bases identical to TRBD1. V shed 4 bases and J 1 base; nucleotides not matched to a gene: 3. Germline-derived CDR1 and CDR2 are NSQYPW and LRSPGD (reference sequence). CDR3 length: 14 amino acids. The CDR3 is CTCSGRDRNTEVFF. CDR3 DNA (partial): TGCACCTGCAGTGGCCGGGACAGGAACACAGAAGTCTTC.

About this clone itself: Gene names and germline match the mouse. The CDR3 end is not reached by the read, which stops 1 residue before it; the germline J gene fills it in. The rearrangement uses TRBV1 and TRBJ1-5; 9 bases are a match to TRBD1. Germline V gene data show CDR1 as NSQYPW and CDR2 as LRSPGD (reference sequence). The CDR3 extends over 14 amino acids. J gave up 6 bases and V 4 bases, and 4 bases lay outside the gene matches. The part of the CDR3 DNA that was read is TGCACCTGCAGTGGCCGGGACAGGGCCCAGGCTCCGCTT. The encoded protein is CTCSGRDRAQAPL. The entire CDR3 sequence reads CTCSGRDRAQAPLF.

As concerns this clone: The listed genes are named as in mouse. The read terminates 1 residue before the CDR3 end, so the remaining end is supplied by the germline J gene. The V call is TRBV13-1, the J call TRBJ2-5; D not certain. This CDR3 spans 11 amino acids. CDR1 is NSHNY and CDR2 is SYGAGN in the germline V gene. V was cut by 3 bases and J by 2 bases, with 1 base left in between. CDR3 amino acids: CASSVQDTQYF. The DNA read from the CDR3 is TGTGCCAGCAGTGTCCAAGACACCCAGTAC.

Of note for this clone: Any gene name here is a mouse gene name. The read ends 1 residue early relative to the CDR3; the germline J gene fills the gap. This rearrangement joins TRBV2 to TRBJ1-5; D is uncertain. CDR1 is LGHNA and CDR2 is YSYQKL in the germline V gene. There are 13 residues in the CDR3. The ends were cut back, 0 bases at V and 1 base at J, with 1 base in the middle. The CDR3 is CASSQDNNQAPLF. CDR3 DNA, as far as it was read: TGTGCCAGCAGCCAAGACAACAACCAGGCTCCGCTT.

This clone was seen more than once but under ten times. Mouse gene names apply. The DNA ends 1 residue before the CDR3 does, and the rest of the CDR3 is filled in from the germline J gene. This chain joins TRBV20 and TRBJ2-7; no firm D call. The length of the CDR3 is 11 residues. The germline CDR1 and CDR2 sequences are GFQATS and STVNSAI. V lost 6 bases and J 4 bases, leaving 10 bases between the germline ends. CDR3 DNA, as far as it was read: TGTGGTGCCGGGTGGAATTATGAACAGTAC. As protein: CGAGWNYEQY. From start to end, the CDR3 is CGAGWNYEQYF.